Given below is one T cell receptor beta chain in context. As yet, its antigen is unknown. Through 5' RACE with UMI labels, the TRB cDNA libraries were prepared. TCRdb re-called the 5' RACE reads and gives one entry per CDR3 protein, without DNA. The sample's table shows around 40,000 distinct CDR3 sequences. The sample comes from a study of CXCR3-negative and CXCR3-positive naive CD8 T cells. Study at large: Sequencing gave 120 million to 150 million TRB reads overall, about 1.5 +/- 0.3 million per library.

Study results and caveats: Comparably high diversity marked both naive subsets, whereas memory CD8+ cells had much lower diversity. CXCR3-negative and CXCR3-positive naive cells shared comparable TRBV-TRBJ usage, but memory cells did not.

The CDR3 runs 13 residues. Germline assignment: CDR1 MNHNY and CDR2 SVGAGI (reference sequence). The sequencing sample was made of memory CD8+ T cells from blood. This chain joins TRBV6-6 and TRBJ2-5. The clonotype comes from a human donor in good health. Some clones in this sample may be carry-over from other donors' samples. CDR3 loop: CASSPTEQETQYF.